Following are 29 T cell receptor beta chains from one sample sequenced in a study of control samples from healthy donors and cancer patients (dated by TCRdb to about 2020). Library preparation was by the immunoSEQ multiplex PCR assay. TCRdb took this table from immuneACCESS and kept in-frame rearrangements with V and J called. Such tables lack part of the clones; where checked against another copy, unresolved V genes explain under half of the gap, and the rest is unexplained. Within this sample are under 150,000 clones, with approximately 95% of them counted one time only. 3.6% of the sample comes from the top ten. The sample consisted of blood. These receptors originate from a man aged 25-45 years in good health.

The genes are TRBV4-3 and TRBJ2-7, with D possibly matching TRBD1 (5 bases). The germline V gene has CDR1 LGHNA and CDR2 YSLEER. The V and J ends lost 0 bases and 6 bases respectively, with 12 bases between them. This CDR3 has 14 residues. CDR3 loop: CASSQDVSGLEQYF. The CDR3 nucleotides are TGCGCCAGCAGCCAAGATGTTTCAGGGCTCGAGCAGTACTTC.

This clone occurred once. The chain has TRBV9 and TRBJ2-2, with D perhaps TRBD2 (7 bases). The length of the CDR3 is 19 residues. CDR1 is SGDLS, CDR2 YYNGEE, per germline. V dropped 3 bases and J dropped 2 bases, with 23 bases sitting between them. The CDR3 protein is CASSGPGGGAFPNTGELFF. The CDR3 DNA sequence: TGTGCCAGCAGCGGACCGGGTGGGGGGGCTTTCCCTAACACCGGGGAGCTGTTTTTT.

V is TRBV7-9 and J is TRBJ1-1; no firm D call. Per germline, CDR1 SEHNR and CDR2 FQNEAQ (reference sequence). V gave up 4 bases and J gave up 2 bases, with 5 bases separating them. The CDR3 has 12 amino acids. The CDR3 loop is CASSSRNTEAFF. CDR3 DNA: TGTGCCAGCAGCTCCCGAAACACTGAAGCTTTCTTT. Variable domain in full (rest from reference TRBV7-9 and TRBJ1-1): DTGVSQNPRHKITKRGQNVTFRCDPISEHNRLYWYRQTLGQGPEFLTYFQNEAQLEKSRLLSDRFSAERPKGSFSTLEIQRTEQGDSAMYLCASSSRNTEAFFGQGTRLTVV.

This chain connects TRBV5-1 to TRBJ2-1; no definite D call. CDR1 is SGHRS, CDR2 YFSETQ, per germline. Trimming took 2 bases from V and 0 from J, leaving 12 bases between them. The length of the CDR3 is 16 residues. In nucleotides, the CDR3 is TGCGCCAGCAGCTTCTTCGGGTTAAGCTCCTACAATGAGCAGTTCTTC. Protein product: CASSFFGLSSYNEQFF.

The genes are TRBV10-3 and TRBJ2-1, with D unclear. CDR3 size: 15 residues. Germline V CDR1 and CDR2: ENHRY, SYGVKD. Trimming pared 3 bases from V and 1 base from J, leaving 10 bases between. The CDR3 here is CAISEPPPSYNEQFF. Here the CDR3 DNA reads TGTGCCATCAGTGAACCTCCACCTTCCTACAATGAGCAGTTCTTC.

This rearrangement joins TRBV3-1 (or the pseudogene TRBV3-2) to TRBJ1-1; weak D call: TRBD1 (5 bases). The germline V and J ends were trimmed by 1 base and 4 bases, with 7 bases remaining between them. Per the germline V gene, CDR1 is LGHDT and CDR2 is YNNKEL (reference sequence). CDR3 size: 13 residues. The CDR3 DNA is TGTGCCAGCAGCCAAGGGGGGGTCACTGAAGCTTTCTTT. Translation: CASSQGGVTEAFF.

This chain links TRBV7-8 with TRBJ2-2; TRBD1 matches 8 bases. The CDR3 totals 16 residues. J lost 2 bases, V lost 2 bases, and 4 bases had no gene match. CDR1 and CDR2 from the germline V gene are SGHVS and FQNEAQ. The CDR3 loop reads CASSLRQGLNTGELFF. The CDR3, as DNA: TGTGCCAGCAGCTTAAGACAGGGGCTAAACACCGGGGAGCTGTTTTTT.

V gene TRBV27 combines with J gene TRBJ2-1; no definite D call. Between the trimmed V and J ends, which lost 3 bases and 2 bases, there was a span of 5 bases. The CDR3 spans 13 residues. CDR1 MNHEY and CDR2 SMNVEV come from the germline V gene (reference sequence). CDR3 sequence: CASSFGAYNEQFF. As DNA, the CDR3 is TGTGCCAGCAGTTTCGGCGCCTACAATGAGCAGTTCTTC.

The genes are TRBV10-3 and TRBJ2-7; D possibly uses TRBD1 or TRBD2 (5 bases each). V was shortened by 3 bases and J by 0 bases, with 12 bases between the two germline ends. Germline loops: CDR1 ENHRY, CDR2 SYGVKD. The CDR3 is 15 amino acids. The CDR3 coding sequence is TGTGCCATCAGTGATTCCGGGACGGTCTCCTACGAGCAGTACTTC. It translates to CAISDSGTVSYEQYF.

This clone has just one count. The chain employs TRBV19 and TRBJ1-5; 7 bases match TRBD1. The CDR3 spans 18 residues. Germline CDR1 is LNHDA and CDR2 is SQIVND (reference sequence). V gave up 5 bases and J gave up 0 bases; unmatched junction bases: 13. The CDR3 coding sequence is TGTGCCAGTAGTCCGAGGGGGCAGTTCACTTATAGCAATCAGCCCCAGCATTTT. Its translation: CASSPRGQFTYSNQPQHF.

The chain employs TRBV30 and TRBJ1-5, with D perhaps matching TRBD1 (5 bases). The length of the CDR3 is 14 residues. Germline CDR1 is GTSNPN and CDR2 is SVGIG (reference sequence). Between the trimmed V and J ends, which lost 2 bases and 7 bases, there was a span of 15 bases. CDR3 sequence (DNA): TGTGCCTGGAGTCCCCGCAGGGCAGAACAGCCCCAGCATTTT. This sequence encodes CAWSPRRAEQPQHF.

The chain links TRBV2 to TRBJ1-6; D unresolved. The CDR3 is 16 residues long. V was clipped by 4 bases and J by 6 bases, with 16 bases between them. From germline, CDR1 is SNHLY and CDR2 FYNNEI. This CDR3 is CASSASGSRANSPLHF. DNA of the CDR3: TGTGCCAGCAGTGCGTCTGGCAGTCGTGCTAATTCACCCCTCCACTTT.

The gene calls are TRBV6-5 and TRBJ2-5, with a weak D call TRBD2 (6 bases). CDR1 and CDR2 (germline): MNHEY, SVGAGI. There are 14 residues in the CDR3. The V and J ends lost 6 bases and 4 bases respectively, with 15 bases between them. In nucleotides, the CDR3 is TGTGCCAGCAGAAGTGGGGGAGCGGGAGAGACCCAGTACTTC. The encoded protein is CASRSGGAGETQYF.

The V gene is TRBV20-1, the J gene TRBJ1-6; tentatively, D is TRBD1 (5 bases). The germline V gene has CDR1 DFQATT and CDR2 SNEGSKA (reference sequence). This CDR3 is 15 amino acids long. Between the trimmed V and J ends, which lost 3 bases and 5 bases, there was a span of 14 bases. CDR3 in DNA: TGCAGTGCTAGTCCCCGGGACCGAGATAATTCACCCCTCCACTTT. Amino acid sequence: CSASPRDRDNSPLHF.

The V and J genes are TRBV6-2 or TRBV6-3 and TRBJ2-1; D gene ambiguous. CDR3 length: 14 residues. Germline V gene sequence: CDR1 MNHEY, CDR2 SVGEGT. V was cut by 7 bases and J by 7 bases, with 17 bases left in between. The CDR3, as DNA: TGTGCCAGCACCCCCCCAATGGTGGGGAATGAGCAGTTCTTC. Its translation: CASTPPMVGNEQFF.

The chain employs TRBV19 and TRBJ2-7; D remains ambiguous. The ends were cut back, 1 base at V and 2 bases at J, with 9 bases in the middle. CDR1 LNHDA and CDR2 SQIVND come from the germline V gene (reference sequence). CDR3 length equals 14 residues. In DNA form, the CDR3 reads TGTGCCAGTAGTATAGGCGGAGTCACCTACGAGCAGTACTTC. Residues: CASSIGGVTYEQYF.

The V and J genes are TRBV12-3 or TRBV12-4 and TRBJ1-5; D uncertain. V dropped 1 base and J dropped 7 bases, with 8 bases sitting between them. The CDR3 covers 13 residues. The CDR3 protein is CASSLEPGQPQHF. The CDR3 nucleotides are TGTGCCAGCAGTTTAGAACCCGGGCAGCCCCAGCATTTT.

The chain couples TRBV28 to TRBJ1-4; 9 nucleotides match TRBD1. Germline lookup yields CDR1 MDHEN and CDR2 SYDVKM. Germline trimming cut 5 bases from V and 8 bases from J; bases unmatched to any gene: 18. CDR3 size: 18 residues. The CDR3 region is CASSLDQTPDRGSEKLFF. The CDR3 DNA reads as TGTGCCAGCAGTCTTGACCAAACCCCGGACAGGGGAAGCGAAAAACTGTTTTTT.

The chain employs TRBV2 and TRBJ1-1, with 8 nucleotides matching TRBD1. V lost 5 bases to trimming and J lost 2 bases; unmatched junction nucleotides: 10. The CDR3 runs to 16 residues. Germline CDR1 reads SNHLY; CDR2 reads FYNNEI. The CDR3 here is CASSRAPTGENTEAFF. CDR3 in DNA: TGTGCCAGCAGTCGGGCTCCGACAGGGGAAAACACTGAAGCTTTCTTT.

In this sample, this clone turned up once. This rearrangement joins TRBV30 to TRBJ1-1; D gene uncertain. V gave up 2 bases and J gave up 1 base, with 5 bases separating them. Germline lookup yields CDR1 GTSNPN and CDR2 SVGIG (reference sequence). This CDR3 contains 12 residues. CDR3: CAWSSRNTEAFF. As DNA, the CDR3 is TGTGCCTGGAGTTCTCGGAACACTGAAGCTTTCTTT.

V usage is TRBV6-5 and J usage is TRBJ2-4, with a tentative D call TRBD2 (5 bases). This CDR3 is 13 amino acids long. V shed 8 bases and J shed 0 bases, with 8 bases lying between them. Germline assignment: CDR1 MNHEY and CDR2 SVGAGI. The CDR3 region is CASLALAKNIQYF. The CDR3 region has the DNA TGTGCCAGCCTAGCTCTAGCCAAAAACATTCAGTACTTC.

The CDR3: CASSRTSGGVSSYNEQFF. The DNA for the CDR3 is TGTGCCAGCAGCCGGACTAGCGGGGGGGTGAGCTCCTACAATGAGCAGTTCTTC. V usage is TRBV7-2 and J usage is TRBJ2-1, with TRBD2 matching 15 bases. The ends lost 5 bases at V and 0 bases at J; junction bases unmatched: 5. The CDR3 totals 18 residues. Looked up from germline, CDR1 is SGHTA and CDR2 is FQGNSA.

This chain joins TRBV4-3 and TRBJ2-5, with a possible D match to TRBD1 (6 bases). The CDR3 is made up of 14 amino acids. Looked up from germline, CDR1 is LGHNA and CDR2 is YSLEER. V lost 0 bases to trimming and J lost 5 bases, with 10 bases between them. The CDR3 here is CASSQDRGPETQYF. The DNA for the CDR3 is TGCGCCAGCAGCCAAGACAGGGGTCCTGAGACCCAGTACTTC.

V gene TRBV13 combines with J gene TRBJ1-3; possibly TRBD1 for D (6 bases). CDR1 PRHDT and CDR2 FYEKMQ come from the germline V gene (reference sequence). This CDR3 comprises 15 residues. V was shortened by 4 bases and J by 5 bases, with 15 bases between the two germline ends. The DNA for the CDR3 is TGTGCCAGCAGCTCAGCCTCAGGGGAGAGAAACACCATATATTTT. Amino acid sequence: CASSSASGERNTIYF.

CDR3 sequence (DNA): TGCGCCAGCAGCCAATCCCGGGCCCCTCTACGCGAGCAGTACTTC. Amino acids: CASSQSRAPLREQYF. This chain links TRBV4-1 with TRBJ2-7; D is uncertain. Germline V gene sequence: CDR1 MGHRA, CDR2 YSYEKL. Trimming removed 2 bases from V and 6 bases from J, with 17 bases in between. This CDR3 region has 15 residues.

This sequence joins TRBV6-5 and TRBJ1-2; D is perhaps TRBD1 (6 bases). Germline lookup yields CDR1 MNHEY and CDR2 SVGAGI. The V end lost 2 bases, the J end lost 1 base, and 8 bases lay between the germline ends. The CDR3 is 14 amino acids. CDR3 region: CASSYLQGNYGYTF. The CDR3, as DNA: TGTGCCAGCAGTTACCTACAGGGTAACTATGGCTACACCTTC.

This chain uses TRBV4-3 with TRBJ2-2; D is perhaps TRBD2 (5 bases). The germline gives CDR1 LGHNA, CDR2 YSLEER. This CDR3 has 15 amino acids. V lost 3 bases and J 1 base, leaving 9 bases between the germline ends. The CDR3 DNA is TGCGCCAGCAGCCATATCCGGGGGAACACCGGGGAGCTGTTTTTT. This codes for CASSHIRGNTGELFF.

V gene TRBV5-1 combines with J gene TRBJ1-3; D may be TRBD1 (6 bases). The V end lost 0 bases, the J end lost 2 bases, and 9 bases lay between the germline ends. The CDR3 length is 15 residues. Germline CDR1 is SGHRS and CDR2 is YFSETQ. This CDR3 is CASSLVGGTGNTIYF. The DNA of the CDR3 is TGCGCCAGCAGCTTGGTGGGGGGCACTGGAAACACCATATATTTT.

The chain employs TRBV25-1 and TRBJ2-2; 7 bases agree with TRBD1. This CDR3 is built from 15 residues. With 0 bases clipped from V and 3 bases from J, the junction kept 1 base outside the gene matches. CDR1 MGHDK and CDR2 SYGVNS come from the germline V gene. The CDR3 DNA reads TGTGCCAGCAGTGAATATAGGGGGCACACCGGGGAGCTGTTTTTT. It yields the protein CASSEYRGHTGELFF. Together with reference TRBV25-1 and TRBJ2-2, the CDR3 gives the full variable domain: EADIYQTPRYLVIGTGKKITLECSQTMGHDKMYWYQQDPGMELHLIHYSYGVNSTEKGDLSSESTVSRIRTEHFPLTLESARPSHTSQYLCASSEYRGHTGELFFGEGSRLTVL.